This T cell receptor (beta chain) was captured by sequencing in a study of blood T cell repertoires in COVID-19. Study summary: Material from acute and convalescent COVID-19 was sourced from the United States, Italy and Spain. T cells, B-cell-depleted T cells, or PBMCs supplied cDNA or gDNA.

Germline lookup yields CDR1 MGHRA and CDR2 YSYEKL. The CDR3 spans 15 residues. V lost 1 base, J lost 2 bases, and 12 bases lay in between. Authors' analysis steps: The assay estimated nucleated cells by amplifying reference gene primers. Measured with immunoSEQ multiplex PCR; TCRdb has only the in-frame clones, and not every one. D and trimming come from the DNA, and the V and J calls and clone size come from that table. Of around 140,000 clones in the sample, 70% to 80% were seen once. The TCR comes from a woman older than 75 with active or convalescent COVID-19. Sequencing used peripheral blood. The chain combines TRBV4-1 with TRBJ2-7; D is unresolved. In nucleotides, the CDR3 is TGCGCCAGCAGCCAAGTCGCGGATGCTGCCTACGAGCAGTACTTC. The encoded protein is CASSQVADAAYEQYF.